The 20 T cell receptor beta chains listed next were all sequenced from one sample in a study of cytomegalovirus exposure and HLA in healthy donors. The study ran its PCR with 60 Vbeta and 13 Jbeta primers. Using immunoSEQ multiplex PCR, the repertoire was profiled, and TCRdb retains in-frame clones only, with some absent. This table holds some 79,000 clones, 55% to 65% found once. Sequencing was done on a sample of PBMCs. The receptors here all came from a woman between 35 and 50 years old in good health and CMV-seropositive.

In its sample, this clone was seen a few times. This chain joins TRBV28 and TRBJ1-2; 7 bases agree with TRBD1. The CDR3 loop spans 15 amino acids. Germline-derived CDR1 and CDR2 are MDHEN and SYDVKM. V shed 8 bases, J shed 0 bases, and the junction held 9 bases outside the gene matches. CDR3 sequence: CASVPGQVANYGYTF. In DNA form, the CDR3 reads TGTGCCAGCGTTCCCGGACAGGTAGCTAACTATGGCTACACCTTC.

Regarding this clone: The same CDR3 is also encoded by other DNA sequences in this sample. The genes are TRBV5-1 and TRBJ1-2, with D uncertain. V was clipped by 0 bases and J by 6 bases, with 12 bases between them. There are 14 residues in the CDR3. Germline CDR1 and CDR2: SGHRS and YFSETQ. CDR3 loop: CASSLGARVDGYTF. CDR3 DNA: TGCGCCAGCAGCTTGGGGGCGCGGGTCGATGGCTACACCTTC. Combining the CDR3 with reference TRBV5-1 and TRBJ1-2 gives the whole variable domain KAGVTQTPRYLIKTRGQQVTLSCSPISGHRSVSWYQQTPGQGLQFLFEYFSETQRNKGNFPGRFSGRQFSNSRSEMNVSTLELGDSALYLCASSLGARVDGYTFGSGTRLTVV.

DNA of the CDR3: TGTGCCAGCAGTTTAGAGACAGGGGAGGGCGAGCAGTACTTC. It is translated as CASSLETGEGEQYF. The rearrangement uses TRBV27 and TRBJ2-7; D might be TRBD1 (8 bases). Trimming removed 2 bases from V and 6 bases from J, with 14 bases in between. Germline V lookup: CDR1 MNHEY, CDR2 SMNVEV (reference sequence). The CDR3 is 14 amino acids.

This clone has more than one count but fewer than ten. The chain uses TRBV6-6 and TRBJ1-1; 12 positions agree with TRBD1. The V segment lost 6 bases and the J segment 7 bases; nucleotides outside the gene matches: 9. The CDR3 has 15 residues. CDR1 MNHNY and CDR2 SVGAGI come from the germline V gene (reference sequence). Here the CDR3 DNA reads TGTGCCAGCAGCCACCCGGGACAGGGGGCGCTTGAAGCTTTCTTT. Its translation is CASSHPGQGALEAFF.

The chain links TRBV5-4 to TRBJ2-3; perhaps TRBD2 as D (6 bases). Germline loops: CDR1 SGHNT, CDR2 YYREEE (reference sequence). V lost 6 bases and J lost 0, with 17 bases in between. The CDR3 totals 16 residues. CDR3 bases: TGTGCCAGCACCCAGGGACTTAGACGTAGCACAGATACGCAGTATTTT. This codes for CASTQGLRRSTDTQYF.

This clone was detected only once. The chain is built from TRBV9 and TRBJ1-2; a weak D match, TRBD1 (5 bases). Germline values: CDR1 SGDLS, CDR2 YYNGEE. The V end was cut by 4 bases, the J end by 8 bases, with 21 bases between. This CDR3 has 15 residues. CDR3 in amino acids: CASSPGTAQLWGYTF. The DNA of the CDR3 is TGTGCCAGCAGCCCCGGGACTGCCCAACTGTGGGGCTACACCTTC. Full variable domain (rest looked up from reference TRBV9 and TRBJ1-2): DSGVTQTPKHLITATGQRVTLRCSPRSGDLSVYWYQQSLDQGLQFLIQYYNGEERAKGNILERFSAQQFPDLHSELNLSSLELGDSALYFCASSPGTAQLWGYTFGSGTRLTVV.

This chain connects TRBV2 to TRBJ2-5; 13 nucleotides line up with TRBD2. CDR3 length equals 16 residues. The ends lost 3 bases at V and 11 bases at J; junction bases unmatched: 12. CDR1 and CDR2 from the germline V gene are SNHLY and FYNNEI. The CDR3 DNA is TGTGCCAGCAGTGATCTCGGACTAGCGGGAGAAGGTGTGCAGTACTTC. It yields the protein CASSDLGLAGEGVQYF.

CDR3 bases: TGTGCCAGCAGCCCGGGGAGGGTATCTTTCTTT. Amino acid sequence: CASSPGRVSFF. The rearrangement links TRBV7-2 to TRBJ1-1; D not resolved. This CDR3 comprises 11 residues. V gave up 5 bases and J gave up 12 bases, with 13 bases separating them. Germline CDR1 is SGHTA and CDR2 is FQGNSA.

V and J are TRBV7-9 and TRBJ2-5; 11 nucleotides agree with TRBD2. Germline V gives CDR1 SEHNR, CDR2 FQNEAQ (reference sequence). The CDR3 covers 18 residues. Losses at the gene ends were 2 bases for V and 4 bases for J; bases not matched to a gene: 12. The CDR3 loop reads CASSLIHMGLAGGETQYF. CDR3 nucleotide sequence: TGTGCCAGCAGCTTAATTCATATGGGGCTAGCGGGGGGAGAGACCCAGTACTTC.

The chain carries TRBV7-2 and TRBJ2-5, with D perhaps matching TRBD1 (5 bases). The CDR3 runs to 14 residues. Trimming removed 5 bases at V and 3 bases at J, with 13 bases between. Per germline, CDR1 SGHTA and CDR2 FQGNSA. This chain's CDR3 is CASSPRGDKETQYF. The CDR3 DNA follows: TGTGCCAGCAGCCCTAGGGGTGATAAAGAGACCCAGTACTTC.

CDR3 protein: CASSPSGVFADTQYF. CDR3 DNA: TGCGCCAGCAGCCCTAGCGGGGTCTTCGCAGATACGCAGTATTTT. The chain is built from TRBV4-1 and TRBJ2-3; TRBD2 agrees at 9 bases. The CDR3 is 15 residues long. Germline CDR1 and CDR2: MGHRA and YSYEKL. V lost 4 bases, J lost 4 bases, and 6 bases stayed unmatched.

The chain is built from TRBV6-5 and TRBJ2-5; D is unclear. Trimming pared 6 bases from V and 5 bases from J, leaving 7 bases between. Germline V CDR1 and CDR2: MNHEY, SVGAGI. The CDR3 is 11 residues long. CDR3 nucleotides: TGTGCCAGCAGATCGGGTGAGACCCAGTACTTC. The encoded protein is CASRSGETQYF.

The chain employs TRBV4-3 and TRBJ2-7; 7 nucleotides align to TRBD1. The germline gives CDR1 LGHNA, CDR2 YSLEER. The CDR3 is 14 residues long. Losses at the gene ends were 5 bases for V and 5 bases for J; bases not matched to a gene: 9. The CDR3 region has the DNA TGCGCCAGCAGCAGACAGGGTGAGGGCGACGAGCAGTACTTC. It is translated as CASSRQGEGDEQYF.

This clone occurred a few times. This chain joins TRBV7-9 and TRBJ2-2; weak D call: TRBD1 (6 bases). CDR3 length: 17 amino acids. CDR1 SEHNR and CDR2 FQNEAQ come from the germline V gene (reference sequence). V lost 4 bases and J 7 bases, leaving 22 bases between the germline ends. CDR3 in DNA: TGTGCCAGCAGCTCGGTACTGGGACAAATAAACGGCGGGGAGCTGTTTTTT. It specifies CASSSVLGQINGGELFF.

CDR3 DNA sequence: TGTGCCAGCAGTCACCCCAGAAAACCCGGAAACACCATATATTTT. It encodes CASSHPRKPGNTIYF. This chain uses TRBV28 with TRBJ1-3, with unresolved D. CDR1 is MDHEN, CDR2 SYDVKM, per germline. The V end was cut by 5 bases, the J end by 4 bases, with 15 bases between. The length of the CDR3 is 15 residues.

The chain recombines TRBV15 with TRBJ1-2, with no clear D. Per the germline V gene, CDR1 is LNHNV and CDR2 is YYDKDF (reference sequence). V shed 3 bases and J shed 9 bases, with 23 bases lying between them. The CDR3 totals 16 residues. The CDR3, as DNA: TGTGCCACCAGCAGTGAGGAAAAGGGAGCACTCTTAAGCTACACCTTC. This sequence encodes CATSSEEKGALLSYTF.

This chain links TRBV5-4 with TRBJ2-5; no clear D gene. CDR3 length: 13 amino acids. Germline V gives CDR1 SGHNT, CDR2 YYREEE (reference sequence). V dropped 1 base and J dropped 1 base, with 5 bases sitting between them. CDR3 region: CASSLFSQETQYF. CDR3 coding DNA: TGTGCCAGCAGCTTGTTCTCCCAAGAGACCCAGTACTTC.

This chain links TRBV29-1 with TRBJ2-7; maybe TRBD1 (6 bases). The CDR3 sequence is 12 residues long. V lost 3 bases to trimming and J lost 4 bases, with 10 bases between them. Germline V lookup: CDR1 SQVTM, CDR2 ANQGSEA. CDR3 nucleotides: TGCAGCGTTGAGGGAGACAGGTACGAGCAGTACTTC. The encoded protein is CSVEGDRYEQYF.

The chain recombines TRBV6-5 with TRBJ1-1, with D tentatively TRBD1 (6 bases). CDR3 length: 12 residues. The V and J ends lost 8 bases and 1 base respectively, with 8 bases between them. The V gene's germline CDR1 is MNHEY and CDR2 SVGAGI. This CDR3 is CASVRGNTEAFF. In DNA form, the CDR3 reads TGTGCCAGCGTCAGGGGGAACACTGAAGCTTTCTTT.

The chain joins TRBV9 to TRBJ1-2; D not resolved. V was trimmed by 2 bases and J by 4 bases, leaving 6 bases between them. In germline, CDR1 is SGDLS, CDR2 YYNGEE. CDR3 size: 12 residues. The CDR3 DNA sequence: TGTGCCAGCAGCGTCCGGGGCTATGGCTACACCTTC. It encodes CASSVRGYGYTF.